This entry is about one T cell receptor beta chain. Its antigen is undetermined. The data were taken from a study of T cell responses to AZD1222 COVID-19 vaccine. Findings of the study overall: Compared with day 0, the breadth and depth of the Spike-specific TCR repertoire rose significantly after two doses of AZD1222. Baseline serology detected seropositivity in only six AZD1222 recipients. A mostly white British donor set with more females was recruited, and clonal diversity was possibly underestimated.

The method was immunoSEQ multiplex PCR; TCRdb's version includes in-frame clones alone and lacks a portion of them. Among around 140,000 clones, roughly 90% were seen once, and the ten largest hold 1% to 1.4%. V lost 4 bases and J lost 2, with 16 bases in between. The CDR3 contains 15 residues. The germline V gene encodes CDR1 SGHKS and CDR2 YYEKEE (reference sequence). The receptor's source is an adult who received the AZD1222 COVID-19 vaccine. This rearrangement joins TRBV5-5 to TRBJ2-7, with TRBD2 as a possible D gene (8 bases). The sequences come from peripheral blood, collected 28 days after the second AZD1222 dose. The CDR3 protein is CASSPGGTATYEQYF. In DNA form, the CDR3 reads TGTGCCAGCAGCCCGGGAGGGACAGCGACCTACGAGCAGTACTTC.